This TCR beta chain was recorded in a study of identical twins. The study, taken as a whole, reports: Within beta out-of-frame sequences, the excess sharing observed between twins was weaker. Possibly, invariant MAIT and iNKT cells partly confounded zero-insertion analyses.

Unique molecular identifiers were present on the cDNA, and a universal primer site came from template switching. TCRdb itself ran the 5' RACE reads through MiXCR, one entry per CDR3 protein. The table records some 570,000 distinct CDR3 sequences, about a fifth of them present only once. CDR1 and CDR2 (germline): MNHEY, SVGAGI. The CDR3 spans 13 residues. As concerns this clonotype: Its cognate antigen is unknown. One end of the junction fails to match germline, which may point to a read error.

The sample also formed part of further work on yellow fever vaccine responses in identical twins.

The chain carries TRBV6-5 and TRBJ2-7; TRBD2 matches 7 bases. The sequenced sample was CD4+ T cells sorted from blood. The clonotype was recovered from a woman aged 18 to 35 in good health. CDR3 amino acids: CASSSSGQITAIF. CDR3 nucleotides: TGTGCCAGCAGTTCTAGCGGCCAGATTACGGCGATCTTC.